Below, 14 T cell receptor beta chains from the same sample are listed, as sequenced in a study of OX40 agonist ivuxolimab in advanced cancers. Clones were sequenced by immunoSEQ multiplex PCR, and TCRdb holds only the in-frame ones, with some missing. Seen here are 66,000 or so clones, roughly 80% observed once, and the top ten hold 1.6%. The sample was CD4+ or CD8+ T cells sorted from blood, taken in a trial of the OX40 agonist ivuxolimab. The receptor set was obtained from an adult with an advanced solid tumor such as melanoma, head and neck, liver or kidney cancer.

This clone turned up a few times. The chain is built from TRBV6-5 and TRBJ1-2; 7 positions match TRBD1. Trimming at V came to 6 bases and at J to 4 bases, leaving 11 bases not matched to a gene. The CDR3 extends over 15 amino acids. Germline assignment: CDR1 MNHEY and CDR2 SVGAGI. CDR3 DNA: TGTGCCAGCAGCCAGGACAGGTCAGGGGGCTATGGCTACACCTTC. This encodes CASSQDRSGGYGYTF.

This clone was counted ten times or more. The chain recombines TRBV7-9 with TRBJ1-2, with TRBD1 as a possible D gene (6 bases). The germline V gene encodes CDR1 SEHNR and CDR2 FQNEAQ (reference sequence). This CDR3 is built from 12 residues. V was trimmed by 1 base and J by 7 bases, leaving 7 bases between them. The CDR3 here is CASSLEQGGYTF. CDR3 bases: TGTGCCAGCAGCTTAGAACAGGGTGGCTACACCTTC.

The chain uses TRBV19 and TRBJ1-5, with D perhaps matching TRBD1 (5 bases). The CDR3 consists of 16 residues. V was clipped by 6 bases and J by 0 bases, with 15 bases between them. The V gene's germline CDR1 is LNHDA and CDR2 SQIVND (reference sequence). The CDR3 DNA sequence: TGTGCCAGTAGCACTTGGGACGGTTATAGCAATCAGCCCCAGCATTTT. It translates to CASSTWDGYSNQPQHF.

The chain couples TRBV7-6 to TRBJ2-2; D unresolved. Trimming cost V 2 bases and J 6 bases, with 10 bases left between them. CDR1 SGHVS and CDR2 FNYEAQ come from the germline V gene. The CDR3 has 14 amino acids. The DNA of the CDR3 is TGTGCCAGCAGCTTAACAAATCCCCCCGGGGAGCTGTTTTTT. Translated, it gives CASSLTNPPGELFF.

This clone was observed a few times. The chain employs TRBV30 and TRBJ1-1; D is uncertain. Trimming took off 4 bases at V and 3 bases at J, with 12 bases between the two ends. The CDR3 runs to 13 residues. Germline V lookup: CDR1 GTSNPN, CDR2 SVGIG (reference sequence). The CDR3 sequence is CAWTSGPDTEAFF. The DNA for the CDR3 is TGTGCCTGGACTTCGGGCCCGGACACTGAAGCTTTCTTT. Complete variable domain (other parts from reference TRBV30 and TRBJ1-1): SQTIHQWPATLVQPVGSPLSLECTVEGTSNPNLYWYRQAAGRGLQLLFYSVGIGQISSEVPQNLSASRPQDRQFILSSKKLLLSDSGFYLCAWTSGPDTEAFFGQGTRLTVV.

The chain carries TRBV11-3 and TRBJ2-7, with a possible D match to TRBD2 (5 bases). The CDR3 length is 14 residues. The ends were cut back, 1 base at V and 7 bases at J, with 14 bases in the middle. The germline V gene has CDR1 SGHNT and CDR2 YENEEA. CDR3 DNA: TGTGCCAGCAGCTTAGTTTCCGGGGTCGGAGAGCAGTACTTC. It encodes CASSLVSGVGEQYF.

The rearrangement joins TRBV19 to TRBJ2-6; D gene uncertain. The germline V and J ends were trimmed by 3 bases and 0 bases, with 6 bases remaining between them. CDR1 and CDR2 from the germline V gene are LNHDA and SQIVND (reference sequence). The length of the CDR3 is 15 residues. CDR3 in amino acids: CASSMTLSGANVLTF. The CDR3 bases are TGTGCCAGTAGTATGACTCTCTCTGGGGCCAACGTCCTGACTTTC.

This clone has only one observation. The chain is built from TRBV7-9 and TRBJ1-2, with a weak D call TRBD1 (5 bases). CDR1 is SEHNR, CDR2 FQNEAQ, per germline (reference sequence). CDR3 length equals 14 residues. V dropped 6 bases and J dropped 0 bases, with 11 bases sitting between them. In DNA, the CDR3 is TGTGCCAGCAGGTACCAGGGCTCTAACTATGGCTACACCTTC. Its protein is CASRYQGSNYGYTF.

This clone was seen more than once but under ten times. The DNA of the CDR3 is TGCGCCACCTCGGACCAGGGGGCGATGAACACTGAAGCTTTCTTT. Encoded protein: CATSDQGAMNTEAFF. This sequence joins TRBV5-1 and TRBJ1-1, with 8 bases lining up with TRBD1. The CDR3 loop spans 15 amino acids. Trimming removed 9 bases from V and 0 bases from J; junction bases left unmatched: 10. Germline CDR1 and CDR2: SGHRS and YFSETQ.

V and J are TRBV10-3 and TRBJ1-1, with TRBD1 identical over 11 bases. V dropped 3 bases and J dropped 0; count of bases not matched to a gene: 12. Germline V gives CDR1 ENHRY, CDR2 SYGVKD. The CDR3 sequence is 19 residues long. The CDR3 DNA sequence: TGTGCCATCAGTGATTGGACAGGGGGCATTTTCGGAATGAACACTGAAGCTTTCTTT. Encoded protein: CAISDWTGGIFGMNTEAFF.

This chain connects TRBV11-2 to TRBJ1-2; D is ambiguous. The germline V and J ends were trimmed by 1 base and 1 base, with 10 bases remaining between them. Germline V gives CDR1 SGHAT, CDR2 FQNNGV. CDR3 length equals 15 residues. The CDR3 reads CASSLGNRGNYGYTF. CDR3 coding DNA: TGTGCCAGCAGCTTAGGAAACCGGGGTAACTATGGCTACACCTTC.

V gene TRBV28 combines with J gene TRBJ1-1; the D is unclear. Germline V gene lookup returns CDR1 MDHEN and CDR2 SYDVKM. The V end was cut by 4 bases, the J end by 6 bases, with 12 bases between. This CDR3 is built from 13 residues. In nucleotides, the CDR3 is TGTGCCAGCAGTTCAGTACTTGGCGCTGAAGCTTTCTTT. It codes for CASSSVLGAEAFF.

A single count supports this clone. The V call is TRBV19, the J call TRBJ2-5; TRBD2 matches 8 bases. The CDR3 covers 16 residues. Germline V gene sequence: CDR1 LNHDA, CDR2 SQIVND (reference sequence). V dropped 1 base and J dropped 2; count of bases not matched to a gene: 6. This chain's CDR3 is CASSIGGSGAQETQYF. In DNA form, the CDR3 reads TGTGCCAGTAGTATAGGGGGTAGCGGGGCTCAAGAGACCCAGTACTTC. The whole variable domain, filled in from reference TRBV19 and TRBJ2-5, reads DGGITQSPKYLFRKEGQNVTLSCEQNLNHDAMYWYRQDPGQGLRLIYYSQIVNDFQKGDIAEGYSVSREKKESFPLTVTSAQKNPTAFYLCASSIGGSGAQETQYFGPGTRLLVL.

The V gene is TRBV11-2, the J gene TRBJ1-4; D is undetermined. Between the trimmed V and J ends, which lost 2 bases and 8 bases, there was a span of 6 bases. This CDR3 spans 12 amino acids. Germline assignment: CDR1 SGHAT and CDR2 FQNNGV. For the CDR3, the DNA is TGTGCCAGCAGCTTATTAGGGGAAAAACTGTTTTTT. It specifies CASSLLGEKLFF.